The 14 T cell receptor beta chains below come from one sample, sequenced in a study of T cells in Graves' hyperthyroidism and ophthalmopathy. Amplification yielded TCR beta CDR3 regions, with RNA transcripts as the source. HTBI primers were the set used in a first-round RT-PCR of the TCR CDR3. TCRdb analysed the multiplex PCR reads with MiXCR anew, one entry per CDR3 protein. The sample consists of roughly 630,000 distinct CDR3 sequences, approximately 14% of them appearing once. The sample taken for sequencing was blood. The receptors shown here come from a woman aged 25 to 39 with Graves' hyperthyroidism.

The genes are TRBV6-1 and TRBJ2-7, with D perhaps matching TRBD1 (5 bases). The V gene's germline CDR1 is MNHNS and CDR2 SASEGT. The CDR3 contains 15 residues. The V and J ends lost 0 bases and 3 bases respectively, with 12 bases between them. As DNA, the CDR3 is TGTGCCAGCAGTGAAGCTGACAGACCATACTACGAGCAGTACTTC. This encodes CASSEADRPYYEQYF.

This clonotype was recorded many times. This chain links TRBV28 with TRBJ1-5; maybe TRBD1 (6 bases). The CDR3 totals 14 residues. In germline, CDR1 is MDHEN, CDR2 SYDVKM. V gave up 3 bases and J gave up 6 bases, with 12 bases separating them. CDR3 residues: CASSFRGARQPQHF. The CDR3 coding sequence is TGTGCCAGCAGTTTCCGGGGGGCCCGTCAGCCCCAGCATTTT. The whole variable domain, filled in from reference TRBV28 and TRBJ1-5, reads DVKVTQSSRYLVKRTGEKVFLECVQDMDHENMFWYRQDPGLGLRLIYFSYDVKMKEKGDIPEGYSVSREKKERFSLILESASTNQTSMYLCASSFRGARQPQHFGDGTRLSIL.

This sequence joins TRBV11-2 and TRBJ2-7; 8 bases map to TRBD2. Trimming removed 1 base from V and 4 bases from J; junction bases left unmatched: 3. Per germline, CDR1 SGHAT and CDR2 FQNNGV. There are 14 residues in the CDR3. The CDR3 protein is CASSLAGTRYEQYF. The CDR3 nucleotides read TGTGCCAGCAGCTTAGCCGGGACTAGATACGAGCAGTACTTC.

This clonotype was detected many times. The chain employs TRBV27 and TRBJ2-7, with 16 bases identical to TRBD2. Per the germline V gene, CDR1 is MNHEY and CDR2 is SMNVEV (reference sequence). This CDR3 comprises 19 residues. Trimming cost V 6 bases and J 2 bases; bases outside gene matches: 13. The CDR3 spells CASSRKPLGTSGRAYEQYF. CDR3 bases: TGTGCCAGCAGCCGAAAACCCCTCGGGACTAGCGGGAGGGCCTACGAGCAGTACTTC.

This sequence joins TRBV20-1 and TRBJ2-2, with 7 bases fitting TRBD2. The junction had 3 bases not matched to a gene; V was cut back by 2 bases and J by 6 bases. Germline-derived CDR1 and CDR2 are DFQATT and SNEGSKA (reference sequence). The CDR3 runs to 13 residues. CDR3 protein: CSARYRGAGELFF. In nucleotides, the CDR3 is TGCAGTGCTAGATATCGGGGGGCCGGGGAGCTGTTTTTT.

This clonotype showed up many times. CDR3 bases: TGTGCCTTAAGCGCCATTAGCTCCTACAATGAGCAGTTCTTC. Amino acids: CALSAISSYNEQFF. This chain connects TRBV30 to TRBJ2-1; D gene unclear. The V end was cut by 7 bases, the J end by 0 bases, with 13 bases between. The CDR3 is 14 residues long. Per germline, CDR1 GTSNPN and CDR2 SVGIG (reference sequence).

This clonotype has a count of ten or more. The V and J genes are TRBV20-1 and TRBJ2-1; 7 bases fit TRBD2. Per the germline V gene, CDR1 is DFQATT and CDR2 is SNEGSKA (reference sequence). Unmatched junction bases numbered 6, after V lost 5 bases and J lost 2 bases. This CDR3 comprises 14 residues. CDR3 nucleotides: TGCAGTGCTGGACAAGCGGGAACCTACAATGAGCAGTTCTTC. This gives the protein CSAGQAGTYNEQFF.

This clonotype was observed at least ten times. The chain uses TRBV19 and TRBJ1-3; perhaps TRBD1 as D (6 bases). The germline CDR1 and CDR2 sequences are LNHDA and SQIVND (reference sequence). The V end was cut by 3 bases, the J end by 1 base, with 10 bases between. The CDR3 extends over 15 amino acids. The chain's CDR3 is CASSMDRVSGNTIYF. CDR3 coding DNA: TGTGCCAGTAGTATGGACAGAGTTTCTGGAAACACCATATATTTT.

In this sample, this clonotype turned up many times. In DNA, the CDR3 is TGTGCCAGCAGCTTAGCTTCCTCGGGAAATTCACCCCTCCACTTT. As protein: CASSLASSGNSPLHF. The J gene is TRBJ1-6, the V gene TRBV7-9, with D uncertain. Germline loops: CDR1 SEHNR, CDR2 FQNEAQ (reference sequence). Trimming shortened V by 0 bases and J by 7 bases, and 10 bases separated the two germline ends. The CDR3 is made up of 15 amino acids.

There are a few counts of this clonotype. V gene TRBV29-1 combines with J gene TRBJ1-6; 8 nucleotides agree with TRBD1. The ends lost 7 bases at V and 7 bases at J; junction bases unmatched: 9. This CDR3 is built from 14 residues. Germline assignment: CDR1 SQVTM and CDR2 ANQGSEA. CDR3 region: CSEADRVGNSPLHF. The CDR3 coding sequence is TGCAGCGAGGCGGACAGGGTGGGGAATTCACCCCTCCACTTT.

The sample holds many counts of this clonotype. The chain combines TRBV20-1 with TRBJ2-3; D not certain. This CDR3 contains 11 residues. V dropped 5 bases and J dropped 5 bases, with 8 bases sitting between them. Germline values: CDR1 DFQATT, CDR2 SNEGSKA (reference sequence). The CDR3 protein is CSAPTGDTQYF. The DNA for the CDR3 is TGCAGTGCTCCCACCGGAGATACGCAGTATTTT.

This clonotype was detected only a few times. The chain links TRBV28 to TRBJ2-7; D gene unclear. Germline-derived CDR1 and CDR2 are MDHEN and SYDVKM. Trimming cost V 2 bases and J 4 bases, with 12 bases left between them. CDR3 length: 14 residues. The CDR3 loop is CASSLHNPNYEQYF. The CDR3 nucleotides are TGTGCCAGCAGTTTACATAACCCTAATTACGAGCAGTACTTC.

This chain connects TRBV30 to TRBJ1-2; D gene ambiguous. Germline V gene lookup returns CDR1 GTSNPN and CDR2 SVGIG (reference sequence). Between the trimmed V and J ends, which lost 0 bases and 10 bases, there was a span of 12 bases. The CDR3 has 12 residues. The CDR3 loop is CAWSVLEGDYTF. The DNA for the CDR3 is TGTGCCTGGAGTGTACTGGAGGGAGACTACACCTTC.

The chain carries TRBV9 and TRBJ1-5; D not certain. The CDR3 runs to 12 residues. The V end was cut by 6 bases, the J end by 7 bases, with 11 bases between. Germline V lookup: CDR1 SGDLS, CDR2 YYNGEE. This CDR3 reads CASTTEGQPQHF. Written as DNA, the CDR3 is TGTGCCAGCACCACAGAAGGACAGCCCCAGCATTTT.